This T cell receptor beta chain stems from a study of T cells in Graves' hyperthyroidism and ophthalmopathy. Study-level background: Peripheral blood samples were taken at initial diagnosis, prior to any treatment.

This clonotype was detected a few times. There were TCR beta CDR3 regions amplified from RNA transcripts. The HTBI set primed first-round TCR CDR3 RT-PCR. TCRdb called the multiplex PCR reads again in MiXCR, with one record for every CDR3 protein. The table lists approximately 870,000 distinct CDR3 sequences, around 39% of them singletons. Germline CDR1 and CDR2: SGHTA and FQGNSA. The CDR3 has 14 amino acids. Trimming left V 6 bases short and J 2 bases short, with 13 bases between. The V call is TRBV7-2, the J call TRBJ1-2; TRBD1 is a possible D gene (5 bases). The receptor was derived from a man between 18 and 35 years old with Graves' hyperthyroidism. The sample taken for sequencing was blood. The CDR3 here is CASRGDSNNYGYTF. In DNA form, the CDR3 reads TGTGCCAGCAGAGGGGACTCCAACAACTATGGCTACACCTTC.